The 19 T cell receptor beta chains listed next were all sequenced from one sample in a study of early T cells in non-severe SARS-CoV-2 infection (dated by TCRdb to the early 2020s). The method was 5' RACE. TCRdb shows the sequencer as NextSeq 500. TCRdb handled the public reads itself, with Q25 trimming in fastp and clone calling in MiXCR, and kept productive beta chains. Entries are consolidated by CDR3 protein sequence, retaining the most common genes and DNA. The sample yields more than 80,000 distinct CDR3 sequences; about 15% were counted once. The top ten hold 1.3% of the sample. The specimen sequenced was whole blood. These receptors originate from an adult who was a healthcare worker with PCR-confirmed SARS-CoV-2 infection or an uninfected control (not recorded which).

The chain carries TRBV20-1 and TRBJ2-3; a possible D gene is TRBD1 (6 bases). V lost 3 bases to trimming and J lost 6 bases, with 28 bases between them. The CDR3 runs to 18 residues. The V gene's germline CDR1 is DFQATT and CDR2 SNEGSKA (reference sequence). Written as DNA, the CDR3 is TGCAGTGCTAGGGGTCCAAGGGGGATACGCAGTATGGAGGATACGCAGTATTTT. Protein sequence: CSARGPRGIRSMEDTQYF.

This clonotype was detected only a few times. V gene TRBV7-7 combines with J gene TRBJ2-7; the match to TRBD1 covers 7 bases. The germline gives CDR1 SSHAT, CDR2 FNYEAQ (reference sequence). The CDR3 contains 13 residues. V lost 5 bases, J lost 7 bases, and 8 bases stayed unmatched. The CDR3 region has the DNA TGTGCCAGCAGCCCAGGGACAGCTGGGGAGCAGTACTTC. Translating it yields CASSPGTAGEQYF.

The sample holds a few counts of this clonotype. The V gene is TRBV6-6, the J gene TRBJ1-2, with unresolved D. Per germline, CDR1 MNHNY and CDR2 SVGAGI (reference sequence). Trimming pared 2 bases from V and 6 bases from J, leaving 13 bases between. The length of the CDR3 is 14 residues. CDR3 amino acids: CASSYGQEEDGYTF. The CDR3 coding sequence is TGTGCCAGCAGTTACGGGCAGGAGGAGGATGGCTACACCTTC.

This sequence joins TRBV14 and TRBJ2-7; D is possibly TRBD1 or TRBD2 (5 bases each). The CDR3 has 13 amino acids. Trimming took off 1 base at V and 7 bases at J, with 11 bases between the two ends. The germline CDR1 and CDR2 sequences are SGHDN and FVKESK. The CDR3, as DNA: TGTGCCAGCAGCCAAGTGAGGGGCGGTGAGCAGTACTTC. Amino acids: CASSQVRGGEQYF.

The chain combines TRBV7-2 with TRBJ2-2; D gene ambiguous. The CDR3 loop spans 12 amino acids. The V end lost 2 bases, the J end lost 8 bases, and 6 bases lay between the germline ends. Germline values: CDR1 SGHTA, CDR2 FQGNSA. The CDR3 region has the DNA TGTGCCAGCAGCTTACCTGAGGGGGAGCTGTTTTTT. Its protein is CASSLPEGELFF.

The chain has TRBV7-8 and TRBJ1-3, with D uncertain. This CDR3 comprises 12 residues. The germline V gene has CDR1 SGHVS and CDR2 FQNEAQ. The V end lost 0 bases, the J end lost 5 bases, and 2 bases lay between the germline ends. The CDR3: CASSLARNTIYF. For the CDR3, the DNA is TGTGCCAGCAGCTTAGCGCGAAACACCATATATTTT.

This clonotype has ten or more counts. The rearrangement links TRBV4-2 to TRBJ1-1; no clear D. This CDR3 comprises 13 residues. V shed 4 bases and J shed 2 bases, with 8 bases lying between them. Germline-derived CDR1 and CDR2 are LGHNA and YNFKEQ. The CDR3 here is CASSPTENTEAFF. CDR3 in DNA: TGTGCCAGCAGCCCGACCGAAAACACTGAAGCTTTCTTT.

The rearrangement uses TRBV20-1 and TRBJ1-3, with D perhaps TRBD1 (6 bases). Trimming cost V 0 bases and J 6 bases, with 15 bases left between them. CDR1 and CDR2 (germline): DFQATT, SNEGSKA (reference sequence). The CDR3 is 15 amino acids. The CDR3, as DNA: TGCAGTGCTAGAGATCCGCTGAGGGGGTCAAACACCATATATTTT. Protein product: CSARDPLRGSNTIYF.

The CDR3 spells CASSGQGSVSYEQYF. As DNA, the CDR3 is TGTGCCAGCAGCGGTCAGGGCAGTGTATCCTACGAGCAGTACTTC. This sequence joins TRBV7-9 and TRBJ2-7, with D possibly being TRBD1 (5 bases). V was shortened by 5 bases and J by 1 base, with 15 bases between the two germline ends. CDR3 length equals 15 residues. CDR1 is SEHNR, CDR2 FQNEAQ, per germline (reference sequence).

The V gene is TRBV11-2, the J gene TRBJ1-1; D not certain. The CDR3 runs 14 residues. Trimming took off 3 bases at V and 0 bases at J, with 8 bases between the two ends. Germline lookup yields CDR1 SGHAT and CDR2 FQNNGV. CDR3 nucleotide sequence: TGTGCCAGCAGCTTTGGCCAAGTGAACACTGAAGCTTTCTTT. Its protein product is CASSFGQVNTEAFF.

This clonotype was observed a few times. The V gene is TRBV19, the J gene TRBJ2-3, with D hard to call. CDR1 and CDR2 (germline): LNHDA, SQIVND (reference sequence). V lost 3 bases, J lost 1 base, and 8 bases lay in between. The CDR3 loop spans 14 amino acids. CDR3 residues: CASSMGWGTDTQYF. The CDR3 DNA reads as TGTGCCAGTAGTATGGGGTGGGGCACAGATACGCAGTATTTT.

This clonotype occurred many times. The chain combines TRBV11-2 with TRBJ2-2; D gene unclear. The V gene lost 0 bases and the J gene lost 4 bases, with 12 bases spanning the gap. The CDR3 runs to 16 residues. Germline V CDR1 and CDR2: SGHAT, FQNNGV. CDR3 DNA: TGTGCCAGCAGCTTAGATTTTCGCGGCGGCACCGGGGAGCTGTTTTTT. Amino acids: CASSLDFRGGTGELFF.

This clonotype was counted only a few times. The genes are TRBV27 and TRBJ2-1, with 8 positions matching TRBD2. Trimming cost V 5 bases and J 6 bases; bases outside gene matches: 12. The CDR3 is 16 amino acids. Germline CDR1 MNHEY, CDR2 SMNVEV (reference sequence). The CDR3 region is CASSATPRGRINEQFF. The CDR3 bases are TGTGCCAGCAGTGCCACACCACGCGGGAGGATCAATGAGCAGTTCTTC.

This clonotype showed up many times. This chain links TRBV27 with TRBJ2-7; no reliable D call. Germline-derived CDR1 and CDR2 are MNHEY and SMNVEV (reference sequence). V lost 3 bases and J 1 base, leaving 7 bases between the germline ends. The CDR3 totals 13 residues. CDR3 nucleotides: TGTGCCAGCAGTTTTAGAGATTCCTACGAGCAGTACTTC. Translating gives CASSFRDSYEQYF.

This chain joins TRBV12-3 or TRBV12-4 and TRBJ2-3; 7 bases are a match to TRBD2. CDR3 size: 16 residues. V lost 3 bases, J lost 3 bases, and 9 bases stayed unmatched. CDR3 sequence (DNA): TGTGCCAGCAGTTTGAGTACTAGCGTATTAACAGATACGCAGTATTTT. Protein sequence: CASSLSTSVLTDTQYF.

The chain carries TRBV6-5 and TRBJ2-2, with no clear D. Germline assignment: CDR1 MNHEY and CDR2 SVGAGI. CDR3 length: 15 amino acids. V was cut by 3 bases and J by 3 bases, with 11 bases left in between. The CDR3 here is CASSYGTDDTGELFF. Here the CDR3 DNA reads TGTGCCAGCAGTTATGGTACGGACGACACCGGGGAGCTGTTTTTT.

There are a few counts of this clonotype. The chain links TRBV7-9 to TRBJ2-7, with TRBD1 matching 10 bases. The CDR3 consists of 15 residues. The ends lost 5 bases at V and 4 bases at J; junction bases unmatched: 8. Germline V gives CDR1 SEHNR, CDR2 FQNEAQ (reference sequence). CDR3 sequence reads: CASSARQGAGYEQYF. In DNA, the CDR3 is TGTGCCAGCAGCGCAAGACAGGGGGCGGGATACGAGCAGTACTTC.

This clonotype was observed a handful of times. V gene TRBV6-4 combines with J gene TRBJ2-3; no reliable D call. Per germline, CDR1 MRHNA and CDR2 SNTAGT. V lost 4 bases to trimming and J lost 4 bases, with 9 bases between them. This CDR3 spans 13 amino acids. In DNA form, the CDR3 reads TGTGCCAGCAGTGTGAACCACGCAGATACGCAGTATTTT. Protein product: CASSVNHADTQYF.

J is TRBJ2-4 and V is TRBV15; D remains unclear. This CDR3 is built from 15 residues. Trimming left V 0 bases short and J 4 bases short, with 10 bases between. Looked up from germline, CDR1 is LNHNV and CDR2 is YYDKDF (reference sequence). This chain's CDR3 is CATSRDMAAKNIQYF. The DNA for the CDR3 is TGTGCCACCAGCAGAGATATGGCGGCAAAAAACATTCAGTACTTC.